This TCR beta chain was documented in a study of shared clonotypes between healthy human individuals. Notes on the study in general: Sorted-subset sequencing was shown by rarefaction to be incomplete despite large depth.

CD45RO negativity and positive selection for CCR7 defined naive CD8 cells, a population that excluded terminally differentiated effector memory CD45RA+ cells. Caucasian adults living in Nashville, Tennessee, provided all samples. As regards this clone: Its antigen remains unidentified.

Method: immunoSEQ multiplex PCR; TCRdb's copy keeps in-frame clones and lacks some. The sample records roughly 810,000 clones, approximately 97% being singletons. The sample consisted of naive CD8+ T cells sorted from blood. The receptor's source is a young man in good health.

In nucleotides, the CDR3 is TGCGCCAGCAGCCAGCCAGGGGGCCACGAGCAGTACTTC. Translating gives CASSQPGGHEQYF. The chain employs TRBV4-1 and TRBJ2-7; 8 bases are a match to TRBD1. CDR3 length: 13 residues. With V trimmed by 3 bases and J by 5 bases, 3 bases remained unmatched. Looked up from germline, CDR1 is MGHRA and CDR2 is YSYEKL.